These 32 T cell receptor beta chains share one sample of origin, sequenced in a study of cytotoxic CD8 clonotypes in ibrutinib-treated CLL. Sequencing used immunoSEQ multiplex PCR; TCRdb keeps in-frame clones, though not all of them. Of about 140,000 clones in the sample, around 80% were seen once. Sequencing used PBMCs, obtained after 36 months of ibrutinib treatment. The source is a human donor with chronic lymphocytic leukemia.

The rearrangement links TRBV2 to TRBJ1-4, with a weak D call TRBD1 (5 bases). Trimming removed 6 bases at V and 10 bases at J, with 21 bases between. CDR1 is SNHLY and CDR2 is FYNNEI in the germline V gene. The CDR3 sequence is 15 residues long. As DNA, the CDR3 is TGTGCCAGCAGGGAGGGACTCCGAGGACGTCGAAAACTGTTTTTT. As protein: CASREGLRGRRKLFF.

This clone was found once. The V call is TRBV18, the J call TRBJ2-1; the match to TRBD2 covers 12 bases. The CDR3 contains 15 residues. The germline V gene encodes CDR1 KGHSH and CDR2 LQKENI. Trimming cost V 2 bases and J 8 bases; bases outside gene matches: 4. Here the CDR3 DNA reads TGTGCCAGCTCACCAGGACTAGCGGGGCCGGATGAGCAGTTCTTC. Translating it yields CASSPGLAGPDEQFF.

This chain uses TRBV29-1 with TRBJ2-2; D is unresolved. The closer fit of TRBJ1-3 to the DNA end suggests the J call may be wrong. Germline CDR1 is SQVTM and CDR2 is ANQGSEA. The CDR3 spans 15 residues. DNA of the CDR3: TGCAGCGCTGGGGAGCGGGCCGGATCTGGAAACACCATATATTTT. As protein: CSAGERAGSGNTIYF.

In this sample, this clone turned up once. An end of the junction differs from the germline gene, which may be a read error. Other DNA sequences in the same sample also yield this CDR3. The rearrangement links TRBV27 to TRBJ1-4, with D maybe TRBD1 (6 bases). The germline V gene encodes CDR1 MNHEY and CDR2 SMNVEV (reference sequence). This CDR3 has 15 residues. The CDR3 protein is CASRIMGATNEKLFF. The CDR3 coding sequence is TGTGCCAGCAGAATCATGGGGGCAACTAATGAAAAGCTGTTTTTT.

DNA of the CDR3: TGCAGCGTTGGAGACAGGGGACCTCGAGGCTACACCTTC. It encodes CSVGDRGPRGYTF. The rearrangement links TRBV29-1 to TRBJ1-2; TRBD1 aligns across 8 bases. The CDR3 covers 13 residues. Germline V lookup: CDR1 SQVTM, CDR2 ANQGSEA. J was trimmed by 8 bases and V by 4 bases; bases with no gene match: 9.

The chain couples TRBV5-5 to TRBJ1-2; a possible D gene is TRBD1 (5 bases). Germline values: CDR1 SGHKS, CDR2 YYEKEE (reference sequence). The CDR3 is 13 amino acids. Deletions cut 4 bases from V and 8 bases from J, with 15 bases between. The CDR3 loop reads CASSLTGANGYTF. The CDR3 DNA reads TGTGCCAGCAGCCTAACAGGAGCTAACGGCTACACCTTC.

The rearrangement uses TRBV28 and TRBJ2-7, with D perhaps TRBD1 (5 bases). The V gene lost 2 bases and the J gene lost 3 bases, with 11 bases spanning the gap. Germline assignment: CDR1 MDHEN and CDR2 SYDVKM. The CDR3 runs to 14 residues. DNA of the CDR3: TGTGCCAGCAGTTTACGGTACAGGAGCTACGAGCAGTACTTC. Amino acid sequence: CASSLRYRSYEQYF. The full variable domain, completed using reference TRBV28 and TRBJ2-7, is DVKVTQSSRYLVKRTGEKVFLECVQDMDHENMFWYRQDPGLGLRLIYFSYDVKMKEKGDIPEGYSVSREKKERFSLILESASTNQTSMYLCASSLRYRSYEQYFGPGTRLTVT.

This chain uses TRBV30 with TRBJ1-2; a possible D gene is TRBD1 (6 bases). CDR3 length: 13 amino acids. Germline CDR1 GTSNPN, CDR2 SVGIG (reference sequence). With 2 bases removed from V and 8 bases from J, the gap between germline ends came to 15 bases. CDR3 coding DNA: TGTGCCTGGAGTTATGGACAGCCCATCGGCTACACCTTC. As protein: CAWSYGQPIGYTF.

This clone was seen a few times. V is TRBV5-4 and J is TRBJ1-1; no reliable D call. Trimming left V 0 bases short and J 0 bases short, with 6 bases between. Germline V gene data show CDR1 as SGHNT and CDR2 as YYREEE (reference sequence). CDR3 length: 14 amino acids. CDR3 coding DNA: TGTGCCAGCAGCTTGGGGCAGATGAACACTGAAGCTTTCTTT. It is translated as CASSLGQMNTEAFF.

This chain connects TRBV9 to TRBJ2-1; 14 bases align to TRBD2. CDR3 size: 15 residues. Trimming removed 2 bases from V and 7 bases from J; junction bases left unmatched: 2. CDR1 is SGDLS, CDR2 YYNGEE, per germline. CDR3 nucleotide sequence: TGTGCCAGCAGCGTGACTAGCGGGAGGGCGAATGAGCAGTTCTTC. This sequence encodes CASSVTSGRANEQFF.

V usage is TRBV6-5 and J usage is TRBJ2-1; 7 bases line up with TRBD2. The CDR3 extends over 16 amino acids. The V segment lost 3 bases and the J segment 7 bases; nucleotides outside the gene matches: 12. Germline CDR1 is MNHEY and CDR2 is SVGAGI. The CDR3 reads CASSYWAGVMGNEQFF. In DNA form, the CDR3 reads TGTGCCAGCAGTTATTGGGCGGGAGTAATGGGGAATGAGCAGTTCTTC.

CDR3 bases: TGTGCCAGCAGTACGGCCTCTGGAAACACCATATATTTT. It specifies CASSTASGNTIYF. V is TRBV6-1 and J is TRBJ1-3; D not certain. V was trimmed by 5 bases and J by 0 bases, leaving 5 bases between them. Germline values: CDR1 MNHNS, CDR2 SASEGT. The CDR3 runs to 13 residues.

The gene calls are TRBV6-1 and TRBJ1-1; a weak D match, TRBD1 (5 bases). The germline gives CDR1 MNHNS, CDR2 SASEGT. V lost 8 bases to trimming and J lost 4 bases, with 14 bases between them. This CDR3 spans 13 amino acids. The CDR3 region is CASVGGVGTEAFF. The CDR3 DNA follows: TGTGCCAGCGTGGGAGGGGTCGGCACTGAAGCTTTCTTT.

The chain links TRBV5-1 to TRBJ2-7; D is uncertain. The CDR3 covers 12 residues. Germline CDR1 reads SGHRS; CDR2 reads YFSETQ. Trimming stripped 4 bases from V and 3 bases from J, with 8 bases between. Here the CDR3 reads CASSLPGYEQYF. DNA for the CDR3: TGCGCCAGCAGCCTTCCGGGCTACGAGCAGTACTTC.

The chain links TRBV6-5 to TRBJ2-7, with D perhaps matching TRBD1 (6 bases). V was pared by 7 bases and J by 4 bases, with 17 bases between. This CDR3 spans 14 amino acids. The germline V gene has CDR1 MNHEY and CDR2 SVGAGI. As DNA, the CDR3 is TGTGCCAGCAAAACAGGGTCCGGACCTTACGAGCAGTACTTC. This codes for CASKTGSGPYEQYF.

The V and J genes are TRBV7-2 and TRBJ2-3; TRBD2 agrees at 10 bases. The CDR3 spans 16 residues. Germline values: CDR1 SGHTA, CDR2 FQGNSA. After removal of 5 bases from V and 6 bases from J, the junction contained 11 bases not matched to a gene. CDR3 residues: CASSTRVLAGVDTQYF. CDR3 coding DNA: TGTGCCAGCAGCACTAGGGTTCTAGCGGGGGTCGATACGCAGTATTTT. Full variable domain (remainder filled in from reference TRBV7-2 and TRBJ2-3): GAGVSQSPSNKVTEKGKDVELRCDPISGHTALYWYRQSLGQGLEFLIYFQGNSAPDKSGLPSDRFSAERTGGSVSTLTIQRTQQEDSAVYLCASSTRVLAGVDTQYFGPGTRLTVL.

This clone has more than one count but fewer than ten. This sequence joins TRBV5-1 and TRBJ1-5; tentative D call: TRBD1 (6 bases). This CDR3 has 15 amino acids. The V end was cut by 4 bases, the J end by 2 bases, with 13 bases between. CDR1 and CDR2 (germline): SGHRS, YFSETQ. DNA for the CDR3: TGCGCCAGCAGCCCCAGCCCAGGGGGCAATCAGCCCCAGCATTTT. Translating it yields CASSPSPGGNQPQHF.

This sequence joins TRBV7-8 and TRBJ1-5; D possibly corresponds to TRBD1 (6 bases). CDR3 length equals 13 residues. Germline V gene lookup returns CDR1 SGHVS and CDR2 FQNEAQ. The CDR3 DNA reads as TGTGCAGGGGGGGAGGGCTCAAATCAGCCCCAGCATTTT. Translation gives CAGGEGSNQPQHF.

The rearrangement uses TRBV11-3 and TRBJ1-2, with D hard to call. The CDR3 extends over 13 amino acids. Germline lookup yields CDR1 SGHNT and CDR2 YENEEA. V lost 11 bases, J lost 3 bases, and 16 bases lay in between. The CDR3 DNA reads as TGTGCCCGCCCTGAGGGCACCTACTATGGCTACACCTTC. Translation gives CARPEGTYYGYTF.

In its sample, this clone was seen a few times. This chain connects TRBV5-6 to TRBJ1-2, with TRBD1 matching 7 bases. V was clipped by 4 bases and J by 3 bases; unmatched bases: 3. The germline gives CDR1 SGHDT, CDR2 YYEEEE. The CDR3 length is 13 residues. This CDR3 is CASSADRDYGYTF. The CDR3 DNA is TGTGCCAGCAGCGCTGACAGGGACTATGGCTACACCTTC.

V is TRBV7-9 and J is TRBJ1-3; D is uncertain. Germline CDR1 and CDR2: SEHNR and FQNEAQ (reference sequence). Trimming stripped 4 bases from V and 1 base from J, with 11 bases between. The length of the CDR3 is 15 residues. CDR3 coding DNA: TGTGCCAGCAGCTGGTCCGTGGGGTCTGGAAACACCATATATTTT. Amino acids: CASSWSVGSGNTIYF.

The chain links TRBV27 to TRBJ2-5, with 11 nucleotides matching TRBD2. V lost 0 bases to trimming and J lost 1 base; unmatched junction nucleotides: 4. The germline V gene has CDR1 MNHEY and CDR2 SMNVEV (reference sequence). The CDR3 loop spans 17 amino acids. The CDR3, as DNA: TGTGCCAGCAGTTTATCGGTTAGCGGGAGGGTCCAAGAGACCCAGTACTTC. It codes for CASSLSVSGRVQETQYF.

This rearrangement joins TRBV28 to TRBJ1-2; D might be TRBD1 (5 bases). The CDR3 is made up of 15 amino acids. Germline V gene sequence: CDR1 MDHEN, CDR2 SYDVKM. Deletions cut 6 bases from V and 4 bases from J, with 18 bases between. The CDR3 is CASSTGGVGLYGYTF. The CDR3 region has the DNA TGTGCCAGCAGCACGGGGGGGGTGGGCCTCTATGGCTACACCTTC.

The genes are TRBV2 and TRBJ2-3; D possibly matches TRBD1 or TRBD2 (7 bases each). The germline gives CDR1 SNHLY, CDR2 FYNNEI. The CDR3 has 14 residues. V dropped 6 bases and J dropped 5 bases, with 15 bases sitting between them. CDR3 in amino acids: CASSPGGAGDTQYF. CDR3 DNA sequence: TGTGCCAGCAGCCCAGGGGGGGCCGGAGATACGCAGTATTTT. Using reference TRBV2 and TRBJ2-3 for the parts outside the CDR3, the full variable domain is EPEVTQTPSHQVTQMGQEVILRCVPISNHLYFYWYRQILGQKVEFLVSFYNNEISEKSEIFDDQFSVERPDGSNFTLKIRSTKLEDSAMYFCASSPGGAGDTQYFGPGTRLTVL.

This chain links TRBV19 with TRBJ2-5, with D possibly called TRBD1 or TRBD2 (5 bases each). The CDR3 is 12 residues long. Between the trimmed V and J ends, which lost 3 bases and 5 bases, there was a span of 7 bases. Germline CDR1 is LNHDA and CDR2 is SQIVND (reference sequence). CDR3 DNA sequence: TGTGCCAGTAGTATTTGGGGGGAGACCCAGTACTTC. Translating it yields CASSIWGETQYF.

The CDR3 coding sequence is TGTGCCAGCAGCTTTCTACTATCGACTAGCGGCCTCTCCTACGAGCAGTACTTC. It encodes CASSFLLSTSGLSYEQYF. This rearrangement joins TRBV13 to TRBJ2-7, with 9 nucleotides matching TRBD2. The CDR3 consists of 18 residues. The junction had 12 bases not matched to a gene; V was cut back by 3 bases and J by 0 bases. The germline CDR1 and CDR2 sequences are PRHDT and FYEKMQ (reference sequence).

The V gene is TRBV9, the J gene TRBJ2-5, with 7 bases aligning to TRBD1. The ends lost 0 bases at V and 1 base at J; junction bases unmatched: 6. The CDR3 has 16 residues. CDR1 SGDLS and CDR2 YYNGEE come from the germline V gene. CDR3 sequence (DNA): TGTGCCAGCAGCGTAGACCCAGGACAGGTCCAAGAGACCCAGTACTTC. Its translation is CASSVDPGQVQETQYF. Combining the CDR3 with reference TRBV9 and TRBJ2-5 gives the whole variable domain DSGVTQTPKHLITATGQRVTLRCSPRSGDLSVYWYQQSLDQGLQFLIQYYNGEERAKGNILERFSAQQFPDLHSELNLSSLELGDSALYFCASSVDPGQVQETQYFGPGTRLLVL.

This clone was counted a single time. This sequence joins TRBV30 and TRBJ1-6; perhaps TRBD1 as D (6 bases). There are 15 residues in the CDR3. Germline CDR1 reads GTSNPN; CDR2 reads SVGIG (reference sequence). Trimming removed 0 bases from V and 8 bases from J, with 14 bases in between. Here the CDR3 reads CAWSVQGGGDSPLHF. Written as DNA, the CDR3 is TGTGCCTGGAGTGTACAAGGAGGGGGTGATTCACCCCTCCACTTT.

The V call is TRBV27, the J call TRBJ2-1; D is undetermined. This CDR3 comprises 12 residues. Germline CDR1 is MNHEY and CDR2 is SMNVEV (reference sequence). Trimming stripped 6 bases from V and 9 bases from J, with 12 bases between. CDR3 nucleotides: TGTGCCAGCAGCGACACCTACGGTGAGCAGTTCTTC. This gives the protein CASSDTYGEQFF.

The sample holds one count of this clone. The rearrangement uses TRBV5-1 and TRBJ1-1, with 10 bases matching TRBD1. CDR3 length: 18 residues. With 4 bases clipped from V and 4 bases from J, the junction kept 16 bases outside the gene matches. Germline CDR1 and CDR2: SGHRS and YFSETQ. DNA for the CDR3: TGCGCCAGCAGCAAGACAGGGGGCAGCGGATCGGAACCCACTGAAGCTTTCTTT. It codes for CASSKTGGSGSEPTEAFF.

V is TRBV11-3 and J is TRBJ2-7; D gene ambiguous. From germline, CDR1 is SGHNT and CDR2 YENEEA. V was trimmed by 1 base and J by 2 bases, leaving 6 bases between them. CDR3 length: 13 amino acids. CDR3 amino acids: CASSLGPTYEQYF. The CDR3 DNA follows: TGTGCCAGCAGCTTAGGACCGACCTACGAGCAGTACTTC.

The V and J genes are TRBV7-6 and TRBJ2-3; 11 nucleotides line up with TRBD2. V trimming: 4 bases; J trimming: 5 bases; junction bases outside the gene matches: 5. CDR3 length: 15 amino acids. CDR1 SGHVS and CDR2 FNYEAQ come from the germline V gene. In DNA form, the CDR3 reads TGTGCCAGCAGCTCCTTAGCGGGAGGGGGAGATACGCAGTATTTT. It specifies CASSSLAGGGDTQYF.